A selection of T cell receptor beta chains follows, all from one sample in a study of blood T cell repertoires in COVID-19. The table came from immunoSEQ multiplex PCR; TCRdb's copy has only in-frame clones and leaves some out. The repertoire holds approximately 90,000 clones, with approximately 80% as singletons. Sequenced: peripheral blood. The receptors shown here come from a woman over 75 with active or convalescent COVID-19. The conserved cysteine and the conserved F or W are not part of the CDR3 here. The size field is filled for only some rows; it gives once, few, many or a size class.

v_gene	abundance	j_gene	CDR3aa
TRBV28	-	TRBJ2-7	VSKRFTESYEQY
TRBV3-1/TRBV3-2	-	TRBJ1-3	ASSQSSGNTIY
TRBV2	few	TRBJ1-6	ASSERGQNSPLH
TRBV2	-	TRBJ2-3	ASTILAGVPRTSTDTQY
TRBV2	-	TRBJ2-1	ASSRRARGSEQF
TRBV2	-	TRBJ2-7	ASSEQGYEQY
TRBV10-3	-	TRBJ2-7	AISGTSYEQY
TRBV28	-	TRBJ2-7	ASRPPGLHEQY
TRBV2	-	TRBJ1-3	ASRYGSTIY
TRBV7-9	once	TRBJ2-7	ASSPLAAAYVYEQY
TRBV28	-	TRBJ2-1	ASRTSAGFSDEQF
TRBV6-1	-	TRBJ1-3	ASSGTASGNTIY
TRBV5-1	few	TRBJ2-7	ASSLEAGLYEQY
TRBV19	-	TRBJ2-7	ASSSQYRGGDYEQY
TRBV28	-	TRBJ1-2	ASSLSSGTLYGYT
TRBV6-2/TRBV6-3	-	TRBJ2-4	ASSYFGAGEVIQY
TRBV27	-	TRBJ2-3	ASSLEYPGLAGNRDTQY
TRBV18	few	TRBJ1-2	ASSLRVYGYT
TRBV4-1	once	TRBJ2-1	ASSQDVRTPIRSYNEQF
TRBV28	-	TRBJ1-5	ASSLYSDSNQPQH
TRBV19	-	TRBJ2-1	ASSDDRGVNEQF
TRBV9	-	TRBJ1-1	ASSAVAGAEAF
TRBV5-4	-	TRBJ1-1	ASSLAGRGEAF
TRBV4-2	-	TRBJ2-2	ASNQLSPGLVITGELF
TRBV10-1	-	TRBJ2-2	ASRAGTTNTGELF
TRBV19	once	TRBJ2-7	ASSIELAYEQY
TRBV18	-	TRBJ1-5	ASSQEGTSLMAQH
TRBV9	-	TRBJ2-3	ASSVRASVGDTQY
TRBV4-2	-	TRBJ2-2	ASSQEGFWEGGFGELF
TRBV9	-	TRBJ2-1	ASSVLGSNNEQF
TRBV5-6	-	TRBJ2-3	ASRRTGEGTDTQY
TRBV7-3	-	TRBJ2-1	ASSPGLAGGPNEQF
TRBV6-5	-	TRBJ1-2	ASLMPGQVYGYT
TRBV18	-	TRBJ2-5	ASSPRSSGQETQY
TRBV10-3	-	TRBJ2-5	AISEREGETQY
TRBV7-6	few	TRBJ2-3	ASSFSGPPTDTQY
TRBV9	-	TRBJ2-7	ASSVGVQTRRGSYEQY
TRBV18	-	TRBJ1-5	ASSQGQGGNSNQPQH
TRBV7-2	-	TRBJ1-2	ASSLGRENYGYT
TRBV5-1	-	TRBJ2-1	ASSLRLAGGNNEQF
TRBV7-2	-	TRBJ2-1	ASSSGTRLGF